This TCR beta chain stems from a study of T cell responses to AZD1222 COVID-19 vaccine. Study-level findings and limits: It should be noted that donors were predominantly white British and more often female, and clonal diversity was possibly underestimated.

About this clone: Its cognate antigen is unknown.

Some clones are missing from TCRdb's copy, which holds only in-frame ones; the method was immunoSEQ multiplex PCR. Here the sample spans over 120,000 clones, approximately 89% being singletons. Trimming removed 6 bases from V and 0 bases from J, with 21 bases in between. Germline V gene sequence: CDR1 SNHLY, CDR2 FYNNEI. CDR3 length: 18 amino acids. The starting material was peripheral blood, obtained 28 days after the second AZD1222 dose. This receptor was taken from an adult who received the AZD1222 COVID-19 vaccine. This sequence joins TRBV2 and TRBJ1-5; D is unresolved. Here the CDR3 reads CASSSREPGRYSNQPQHF. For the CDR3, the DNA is TGTGCCAGCAGCTCCCGGGAGCCCGGGCGGTATAGCAATCAGCCCCAGCATTTT.